A selection of T cell receptor beta chains follows, all from one sample in a study of cytomegalovirus exposure and HLA in healthy donors. TCRdb's table, derived via immunoSEQ multiplex PCR, lists solely in-frame clones and lacks some. The sample has approximately 160,000 clones; 70% to 90% are singletons. The specimen was PBMCs. These receptors were taken from a woman aged 18-35 years in good health and CMV-seropositive. The CDR3 runs from the conserved cysteine through the conserved F or W. D genes are given only for firm matches. The listing skips clone size in some rows; elsewhere it reads once, few, many or a size class.

j_call d_call clone_size v_call cdr3_nt cdr3_aa
TRBJ2-1 - - TRBV11-1 TGTGCCAGCAGCCAAAGAGGAGACCAATTACCTATATACAATGAGCAGTTCTTC CASSQRGDQLPIYNEQFF
TRBJ2-7 TRBD1 - TRBV2 TGTGCCAGCAGTAGACAGGGTGGGACCTACGAGCAGTACTTC CASSRQGGTYEQYF
TRBJ2-7 - - TRBV9 TGTGCCAGCAGCGTAGAGGTTAGCGGCTACGAGCAGTACTTC CASSVEVSGYEQYF
TRBJ2-1 - - TRBV5-1 TGCGCCAGCAGCTTGGGATGGGAGTCATACAATGAGCAGTTCTTC CASSLGWESYNEQFF
TRBJ2-3 - once TRBV11-3 TGTGCCAGCAGCTTAGGATACCGGGAGAGAACAGATACGCAGTATTTT CASSLGYRERTDTQYF
TRBJ1-1 TRBD1 - TRBV4-1 TGCGCCAGCAGAAACCCGGACAGGGGGGTGCTGGGAACTGAAGCTTTCTTT CASRNPDRGVLGTEAFF
TRBJ1-2 TRBD1 - TRBV19 TGTGCCACAGGAGGGACAGGGTATAGCTATGGCTACACCTTC CATGGTGYSYGYTF
TRBJ2-3 TRBD2 - TRBV11-3 TGTGCCAGCAGCTTAGATAGTGAGATAGCGGGAGTTTTGTGGCCAGATACGCAGTATTTT CASSLDSEIAGVLWPDTQYF
TRBJ1-1 - - TRBV29-1 TGCAGCGTTGAAGTAAGCAGGGTGAACACTGAAGCTTTCTTT CSVEVSRVNTEAFF
TRBJ2-7 TRBD2 - TRBV4-2 TGTGCCAGCAGCCGGACTAGCGAGACCTACGAGCAGTACTTC CASSRTSETYEQYF
TRBJ2-3 TRBD2 once TRBV6-1 TGTGCCAGCAGTGAAGCGCGCGGGGGAGCAGATACGCAGTATTTT CASSEARGGADTQYF
TRBJ2-7 - - TRBV19 TGTGCCAGTAGTGGAGTCGAGCGACGCGAGCAGTACTTC CASSGVERREQYF
TRBJ1-5 - - TRBV19 TGTGCCAGTAGGCCGGGAGGGAGGTACAATCAGCCCCAGCATTTT CASRPGGRYNQPQHF
TRBJ1-1 - - TRBV6-5 TGTGCCAGCGGGGAGGGGAGCACTGAAGCTTTCTTT CASGEGSTEAFF
TRBJ2-3 TRBD2 - TRBV7-9 TGTGCCAGCAGCGAAGGGACTAGCGCCTTCACAGATACGCAGTATTTT CASSEGTSAFTDTQYF
TRBJ2-6 TRBD1 - TRBV7-2 TGTGCCAGCAGCTTAGGACAGGGAGACGTCCTGACTTTC CASSLGQGDVLTF
TRBJ2-2 TRBD1 once TRBV7-3 TGTGCCAGCAGGACAGGGACCGGGGAGCTGTTTTTT CASRTGTGELFF
TRBJ1-5 - once TRBV21-1 TGTGCCAGCAGCAAGCCCCCCCCGGATCAGCCCCAGCATTTT CASSKPPPDQPQHF
TRBJ2-7 - once TRBV19 TGTGCCAGTAGCGTCTCCTCAGGGGAATACGAGCAGTACTTC CASSVSSGEYEQYF
TRBJ1-1 - - TRBV11-3 TGTGCCAGCAGCTTAGGACAAGAGAACACTGAAGCTTTCTTT CASSLGQENTEAFF
TRBJ2-2 - - TRBV9 TGTGCCAGCAGCGGAGCGAACACCGGGGAGCTGTTTTTT CASSGANTGELFF
TRBJ1-2 - once TRBV30 TGTGCCTGGACAGAGGCGGAAGGCTACACCTTC CAWTEAEGYTF
TRBJ2-1 TRBD2 - TRBV9 TGTGCCAGCACAGATCGTGCGGGGGGCTCCTACAATGAGCAGTTCTTC CASTDRAGGSYNEQFF
TRBJ2-1 TRBD2 - TRBV7-9 TGTGCCAGCAGCTTAGGGTCTAGCGGGAGCAATGAGCAGTTCTTC CASSLGSSGSNEQFF
TRBJ2-7 TRBD1 - TRBV28 TGTGCCAGCAGTACCGGGACAGGGGTTTCGTACGAGCAGTACTTC CASSTGTGVSYEQYF
TRBJ2-1 - - TRBV2 TGTGCCAGCAACGGAGGTAGCGCTTCCTACAATGAGCAGTTCTTC CASNGGSASYNEQFF